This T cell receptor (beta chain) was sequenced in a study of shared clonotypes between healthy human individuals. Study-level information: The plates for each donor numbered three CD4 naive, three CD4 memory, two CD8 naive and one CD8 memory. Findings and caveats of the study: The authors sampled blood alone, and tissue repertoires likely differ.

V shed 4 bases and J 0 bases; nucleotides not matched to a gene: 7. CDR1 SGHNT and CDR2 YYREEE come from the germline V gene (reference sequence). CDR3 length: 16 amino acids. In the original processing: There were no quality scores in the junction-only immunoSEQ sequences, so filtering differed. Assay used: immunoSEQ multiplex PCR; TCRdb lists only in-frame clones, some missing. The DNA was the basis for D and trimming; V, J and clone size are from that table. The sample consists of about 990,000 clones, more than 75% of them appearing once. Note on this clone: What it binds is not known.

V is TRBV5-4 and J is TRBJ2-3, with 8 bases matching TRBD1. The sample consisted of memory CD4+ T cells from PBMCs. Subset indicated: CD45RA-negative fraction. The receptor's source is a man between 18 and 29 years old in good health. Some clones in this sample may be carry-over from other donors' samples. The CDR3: CASSTNRGRSTDTQYF. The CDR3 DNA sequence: TGTGCCAGCAGCACCAACAGGGGGAGGAGCACAGATACGCAGTATTTT. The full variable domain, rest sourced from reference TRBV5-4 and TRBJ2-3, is ETGVTQSPTHLIKTRGQQVTLRCSSQSGHNTVSWYQQALGQGPQFIFQYYREEENGRGNFPPRFSGLQFPNYSSELNVNALELDDSALYLCASSTNRGRSTDTQYFGPGTRLTVL.